The entry below gives a single T cell receptor beta chain sequence along with its context. This clone was observed once. What antigen it recognizes has not been identified. Base qualities are not recorded, but no much larger clone differs from it by a single base. The Quick-DNA Microprep Kit was used to extract genomic DNA from the sorted cells. Amplification of TCRbeta DNA was done with the immunoSEQ hsTCRbeta kit, following the protocol from the manufacturer. TCRbeta libraries were sequenced on an Illumina MiSeq instrument. The published analysis was carried out like this. After out-of-frame sequences were removed, 2,204,828 distinct TCRbeta sequences remained, averaging approximately 67,000 per individual. Each individual was scored using the number of 150 to 200 previously reported CMV-associated TCRbeta sequences that the individual carried and the total number of productive distinct TCRbeta sequences. A beta-binomial model was reimplemented in Python, and scikit-learn random forests with default parameters were trained on data from the US cohort. On the Belgian cohort, classifier performance was reported as the median AUC, along with percentile confidence intervals, across 10,000 bootstrap iterations. This is the immuneACCESS table as TCRdb keeps it, with only in-frame sequences that have V and J called. A part of the clones is gone; compared with another copy, unresolved V genes explain less than half, and the rest is unexplained. V, J and clone size derive from that table, while D and trimming were established from the DNA sequence. The sample table shows tens of thousands of clones, and approximately 86% are seen once. The ten top clones hold approximately 0.5% of the sample.

This sample was included in a study of memory CD4+ T cells and cytomegalovirus serostatus (dated by TCRdb to about 2019). With regard to the full study: A total of about 33 healthy Belgian adults, of whom 9 were CMV seropositive and 24 were CMV seronegative, were included in the cohort. To replicate a published TCR-based CMV serostatus classifier, the researchers sequenced the CD4+ memory TCRbeta repertoires of a Belgian cohort whose cytomegalovirus serostatus was known.

CDR1 and CDR2, looked up from the germline V gene, are MGHRA and YSYEKL. CDR3 length: 15 amino acids, cysteine to phenylalanine. The kept DNA is CDR3 alone, 45 bases in frame from the first base. Here V drops 8 bases and J drops 8 bases, and the junction holds 15 bases not matched to any gene. Single viable CD3+CD4+CD8-CD45RO+ cells were sorted as memory CD4+ T cells on a FACSAria II. CMV serostatus was determined using a Roche Elecsys assay that detects serum IgG against CMV pp150, pp28, p38 and p52. Once the samples were thawed, total CD4+ T cells were enriched through positive selection using CD4 magnetic microbeads. The samples came from a separate study whose specific focus was interrogating the CD4+ T cell memory repertoire. Peripheral blood mononuclear cells were isolated and cryopreserved according to standard operating procedures, and serum was stored at -80 degrees C. CD3-PerCP (BW264/56), CD4-APC (RPA-T4), CD45RO-PE (UCHT1) and CD8-Pacific Orange (3B5) antibodies were used for staining, and non-viable cells were excluded with Sytox blue.

General study outcomes and caveats: The results were interpreted as suggesting that the CMV-associated TCR signature is mostly present in the CD4+ memory repertoire. On the Belgian cohort, the classifier based on the original framework reached a median bootstrapped AUC of about 0.95, with a 95% CI of 0.76-1.00. CMV serostatus prediction reached a median bootstrapped AUC of roughly 0.95 with the original framework and about 0.93 with a US-trained random forest. Only CD4+CD45RO+ memory cells were sequenced, in contrast to the original study, which included naive and memory CD4+ and CD8+ populations. Among the 160 or so previously reported CMV-associated TCRbeta sequences, 67 showed up in the CD4+ memory repertoires, with each one found in between one and five individuals.

The specimen was memory CD4+ T cells from blood. The V gene is TRBV4-1 and the J gene is TRBJ1-3; 7 middle bases align to TRBD1. This TCR derives from an adult in good health and CMV-seronegative. Some clones in this sample may be carry-over from other donors' samples. Here the CDR3 is given as CASGLRQGSADTIYF. The nucleotide sequence is given as TGCGCCAGCGGCCTACGACAGGGTTCGGCCGACACCATATATTTT.